This T cell receptor beta chain was identified in a study of CD8 T cells in ankylosing spondylitis. Study conclusions and caveats: Past studies reported some motif variants in reactive arthritis synovial fluid and blood. Apparently characteristic of ankylosing spondylitis blood was a TCR beta motif (about eight highly homologous variants). From matched ankylosing spondylitis synovial fluid, disease-linked clones were reportedly recovered at significantly enriched levels.

Regarding this clonotype: Its antigen is unidentified. One end of the junction does not line up with germline, which may come from a read error.

The CDR3 spans 15 residues. Germline V lookup: CDR1 SQVTM, CDR2 ANQGSEA. As the method for making TCR beta libraries, quantitative 5'-RACE with molecular barcodes was used. TCRdb called the 5' RACE reads again in MiXCR, with one record for every CDR3 protein. The sample holds 100,000 to 150,000 distinct CDR3 sequences, roughly 18% seen once. J is TRBJ2-2 and V is TRBV29-1; 8 bases map to TRBD1. Input material: blood, either unsorted or a sorted T cell fraction (not recorded which). The sequence was obtained from a male donor with ankylosing spondylitis. The CDR3 DNA is TGCAGCGTTGAAAGGCGGACAGGGCGTCCCGGGGAGCTGGTTTTT. Translation: CSVERRTGRPGELVF.